This T cell receptor beta chain is from a study of shared clonotypes between healthy human individuals. Study in general: Used for every donor were three CD4 naive, three CD4 memory, two CD8 naive and one CD8 memory plate.

Study results and caveats: The low donor count limited represented genetic and exposure-history diversity.

Method: immunoSEQ multiplex PCR; TCRdb's copy keeps in-frame clones and lacks some. The data hold some 2,000,000 clones, with 95% observed a single time. About this clone itself: Antigen: not known. Other DNA sequences in the sample encode the same CDR3.

The CDR3 has 12 residues. The V gene's germline CDR1 is MGHDK and CDR2 SYGVNS. With 3 bases removed from V and 1 base from J, the gap between germline ends came to 0 bases. What was sequenced was naive CD4+ T cells sorted from blood. The subset denotes: CD45RA+ positively selected. V gene TRBV25-1 combines with J gene TRBJ2-2; D uncertain. This TCR was sampled from a man between 18 and 29 years old in good health. CDR3: CASSENTGELFF. In DNA, the CDR3 is TGTGCCAGCAGTGAGAACACCGGGGAGCTGTTTTTT.